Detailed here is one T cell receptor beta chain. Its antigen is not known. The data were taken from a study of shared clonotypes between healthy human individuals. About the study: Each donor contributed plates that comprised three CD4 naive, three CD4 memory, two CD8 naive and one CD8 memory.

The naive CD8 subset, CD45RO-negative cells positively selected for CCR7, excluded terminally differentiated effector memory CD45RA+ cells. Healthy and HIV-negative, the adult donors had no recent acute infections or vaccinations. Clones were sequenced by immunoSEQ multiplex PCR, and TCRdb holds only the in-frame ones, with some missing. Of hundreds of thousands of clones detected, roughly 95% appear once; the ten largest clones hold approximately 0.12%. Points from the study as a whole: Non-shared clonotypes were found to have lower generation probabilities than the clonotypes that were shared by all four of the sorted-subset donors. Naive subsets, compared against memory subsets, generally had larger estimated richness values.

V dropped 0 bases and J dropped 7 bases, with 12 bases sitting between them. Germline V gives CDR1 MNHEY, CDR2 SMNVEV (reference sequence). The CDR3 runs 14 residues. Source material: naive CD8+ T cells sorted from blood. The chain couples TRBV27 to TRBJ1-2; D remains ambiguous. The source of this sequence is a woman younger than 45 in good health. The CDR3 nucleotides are TGTGCCAGCAGTTTATCTGGTCGGGATCCTGGCTACACCTTC. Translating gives CASSLSGRDPGYTF.